A single sample is the source of the 24 T cell receptor beta chains below, sequenced in a study of blood T cell repertoires in COVID-19. This table comes from immunoSEQ multiplex PCR, and its TCRdb copy is limited to in-frame clones, with some not included. The sample has over 300,000 clones, about 90% seen once. Sequenced sample: peripheral blood. These receptors all come from a man younger than 35 with active or convalescent COVID-19.

V usage is TRBV4-3 and J usage is TRBJ1-1; D not resolved. The CDR3 extends over 14 amino acids. CDR1 is LGHNA, CDR2 YSLEER, per germline. V was cut by 0 bases and J by 3 bases, with 8 bases left in between. The CDR3 sequence is CASSQDSGDTEAFF. CDR3 coding DNA: TGCGCCAGCAGCCAAGATTCCGGAGACACTGAAGCTTTCTTT.

The chain uses TRBV7-9 and TRBJ1-1; D gene ambiguous. The CDR3 has 13 amino acids. Trimming left V 5 bases short and J 0 bases short, with 7 bases between. Germline CDR1 reads SEHNR; CDR2 reads FQNEAQ (reference sequence). CDR3 nucleotide sequence: TGTGCCAGCAGCCAACTGATGAACACTGAAGCTTTCTTT. It specifies CASSQLMNTEAFF.

The V call is TRBV12-3 or TRBV12-4, the J call TRBJ1-2; D is unclear. With 3 bases removed from V and 7 bases from J, the gap between germline ends came to 12 bases. The length of the CDR3 is 13 residues. The CDR3 DNA follows: TGTGCCAGCAGTTTTCTCGGTTCGGTTGGCTACACCTTC. It translates to CASSFLGSVGYTF.

This chain links TRBV3-1 (or the pseudogene TRBV3-2) with TRBJ2-7; TRBD2 agrees at 11 bases. CDR1 and CDR2 from the germline V gene are LGHDT and YNNKEL (reference sequence). The CDR3 sequence is 17 residues long. V lost 4 bases, J lost 1 base, and 9 bases stayed unmatched. CDR3 sequence: CASSRKLASGRSYEQYF. The CDR3 region has the DNA TGTGCCAGCAGCCGGAAATTGGCTAGCGGGAGGTCCTACGAGCAGTACTTC.

The chain employs TRBV9 and TRBJ1-6, with 11 bases lining up with TRBD1. The J segment lost 9 bases and the V segment lost 0 bases, leaving 2 bases of the junction unmatched. The CDR3 is 15 residues long. Germline CDR1 is SGDLS and CDR2 is YYNGEE. The CDR3 sequence is CASSVGGTGGSPLHF. Here the CDR3 DNA reads TGTGCCAGCAGCGTAGGTGGGACAGGGGGTTCACCCCTCCACTTT.

This chain uses TRBV18 with TRBJ2-3, with D perhaps matching TRBD2 (5 bases). The CDR3 sequence is 13 residues long. Trimming shortened V by 4 bases and J by 4 bases, and 9 bases separated the two germline ends. From germline, CDR1 is KGHSH and CDR2 LQKENI. The CDR3 region is CASSLTGADTQYF. Written as DNA, the CDR3 is TGTGCCAGCTCACTAACCGGGGCAGATACGCAGTATTTT.

This clone has a single count. The chain has TRBV6-5 and TRBJ2-7; TRBD2 might be the D (7 bases). The CDR3 loop spans 13 amino acids. Germline lookup yields CDR1 MNHEY and CDR2 SVGAGI. V gave up 2 bases and J gave up 6 bases, with 11 bases separating them. CDR3 in DNA: TGTGCCAGCAGTTACGAAGGGGGGGGCGAGCAGTACTTC. Encoded protein: CASSYEGGGEQYF.

This clone was picked up one time. This chain uses TRBV4-3 with TRBJ2-1; possibly TRBD2 for D (5 bases). This CDR3 contains 14 residues. V was shortened by 2 bases and J by 3 bases, with 8 bases between the two germline ends. Germline assignment: CDR1 LGHNA and CDR2 YSLEER. The CDR3 nucleotides read TGCGCCAGCAGCCAATCGAGCGGCTACAATGAGCAGTTCTTC. Amino acids: CASSQSSGYNEQFF.

V usage is TRBV29-1 and J usage is TRBJ2-1; D remains ambiguous. V lost 6 bases to trimming and J lost 3 bases, with 15 bases between them. The CDR3 sequence is 14 residues long. Germline lookup yields CDR1 SQVTM and CDR2 ANQGSEA. Here the CDR3 reads CSVAPDIYYNEQFF. In DNA form, the CDR3 reads TGCAGCGTGGCCCCCGACATCTACTACAATGAGCAGTTCTTC.

The rearrangement uses TRBV24-1 and TRBJ1-1, with 7 bases identical to TRBD1. Germline CDR1 KGHDR, CDR2 SFDVKD. The CDR3 has 14 residues. The V gene end was trimmed by 2 bases and the J gene end by 5 bases; junction bases not matched to a gene: 4. The CDR3 DNA sequence: TGTGCCACCAGTGATTCCCGACAGGGAACTGAAGCTTTCTTT. The encoded protein is CATSDSRQGTEAFF.

As for this clone: The sample carries other DNA sequences with the same CDR3. The genes are TRBV5-6 and TRBJ2-1; D not resolved. This CDR3 comprises 11 residues. The germline gives CDR1 SGHDT, CDR2 YYEEEE. V was clipped by 5 bases and J by 4 bases, with 4 bases between them. CDR3 bases: TGTGCCAGCAGTCAGTACAATGAGCAGTTCTTC. Translated, it gives CASSQYNEQFF. Filled out from reference TRBV5-6 and TRBJ2-1, the complete variable domain reads DAGVTQSPTHLIKTRGQQVTLRCSPKSGHDTVSWYQQALGQGPQFIFQYYEEEERQRGNFPDRFSGHQFPNYSSELNVNALLLGDSALYLCASSQYNEQFFGPGTRLTVL.

The V and J genes are TRBV18 and TRBJ2-5, with 7 bases lining up with TRBD1. V dropped 3 bases and J dropped 2; count of bases not matched to a gene: 6. This CDR3 is 15 amino acids long. Per germline, CDR1 KGHSH and CDR2 LQKENI. The CDR3: CASSPNPGQQETQYF. In nucleotides, the CDR3 is TGTGCCAGCTCACCTAATCCGGGACAGCAAGAGACCCAGTACTTC. Using reference TRBV18 and TRBJ2-5 for the parts outside the CDR3, the full variable domain is NAGVMQNPRHLVRRRGQEARLRCSPMKGHSHVYWYRQLPEEGLKFMVYLQKENIIDESGMPKERFSAEFPKEGPSILRIQQVVRGDSAAYFCASSPNPGQQETQYFGPGTRLLVL.

Comment on this clone: Sequence at one end of the junction differs from germline and may be a read error. The chain joins TRBV4-1 to TRBJ1-5; tentative D call: TRBD1 (6 bases). The CDR3 has 16 amino acids. Germline V gene data show CDR1 as MGHRA and CDR2 as YSYEKL. This CDR3 is CASTQDLDSFNQPQHF. The CDR3 coding sequence is TGCGCCAGCACCCAAGACCTGGACAGTTTCAATCAGCCCCAGCATTTT.

CDR3 loop: CASSFQGAMTTNEKLFF. DNA of the CDR3: TGTGCCAGCAGTTTTCAGGGGGCGATGACAACTAATGAAAAACTGTTTTTT. This chain connects TRBV28 to TRBJ1-4, with 8 bases lining up with TRBD1. The CDR3 has 17 residues. Trimming took 3 bases from V and 0 from J; bases not matched to a gene: 6. Germline CDR1 is MDHEN and CDR2 is SYDVKM.

This clone was counted only a few times. The rearrangement joins TRBV7-3 to TRBJ1-1; possibly TRBD1 for D (5 bases). Germline assignment: CDR1 SGHTA and CDR2 FQGTGA. The CDR3 length is 15 residues. The V gene lost 2 bases and the J gene lost 3 bases, with 13 bases spanning the gap. CDR3 nucleotides: TGTGCCAGCAGCTTATTAGGAGGGGAGTACACTGAAGCTTTCTTT. As protein: CASSLLGGEYTEAFF.

This clone has more than one count but fewer than ten. The J gene is TRBJ2-1, the V gene TRBV6-5, with 11 nucleotides matching TRBD1. V dropped 2 bases and J dropped 9; count of bases not matched to a gene: 6. The germline V gene has CDR1 MNHEY and CDR2 SVGAGI. This CDR3 is built from 15 residues. In nucleotides, the CDR3 is TGTGCCAGCAGTTACAGAGGACAGGGGGCTTTTGAGCAGTTCTTC. The encoded protein is CASSYRGQGAFEQFF.

This chain connects TRBV6-5 to TRBJ1-2; TRBD1 matches at 8 bases. V lost 4 bases, J lost 7 bases, and 5 bases stayed unmatched. Germline CDR1 is MNHEY and CDR2 is SVGAGI. The CDR3 consists of 13 residues. CDR3 nucleotide sequence: TGTGCCAGCAGTTGGACAGGGTCTGGTGGCTACACCTTC. Residues: CASSWTGSGGYTF.

The V gene is TRBV6-5, the J gene TRBJ1-1; possible D gene TRBD1, 5 bases. The CDR3 loop spans 14 amino acids. Germline V gene lookup returns CDR1 MNHEY and CDR2 SVGAGI. Trimming left V 6 bases short and J 1 base short, with 12 bases between. CDR3 nucleotide sequence: TGTGCCAGCAGAGCGGGGACGTCGAACACTGAAGCTTTCTTT. Amino acids: CASRAGTSNTEAFF.

The chain couples TRBV6-2 or TRBV6-3 to TRBJ1-5; 8 positions agree with TRBD1. The CDR3 runs 14 residues. The germline V gene encodes CDR1 MNHEY and CDR2 SVGEGT. Germline trimming cut 4 bases from V and 6 bases from J; bases unmatched to any gene: 5. The CDR3 DNA is TGTGCCAGCAGTTTTCAGGGGGCTGGTCAGCCCCAGCATTTT. Translation gives CASSFQGAGQPQHF.

The chain joins TRBV5-1 to TRBJ2-7, with 12 bases matching TRBD2. There are 15 residues in the CDR3. The junction had 6 bases not matched to a gene; V was cut back by 3 bases and J by 5 bases. Germline-derived CDR1 and CDR2 are SGHRS and YFSETQ. CDR3 protein: CASSSSGRAVHEQYF. In DNA, the CDR3 is TGCGCCAGCAGCTCTAGCGGGAGGGCCGTCCACGAGCAGTACTTC.

The rearrangement uses TRBV28 and TRBJ1-6; D remains ambiguous. V was trimmed by 7 bases and J by 9 bases, leaving 10 bases between them. This CDR3 spans 12 amino acids. The germline gives CDR1 MDHEN, CDR2 SYDVKM. CDR3 protein: CASTISSSPLHF. The CDR3 DNA sequence: TGTGCCAGCACCATTTCTAGTTCACCCCTCCACTTT.

The J gene is TRBJ2-7, the V gene TRBV6-5; 7 bases are a match to TRBD2. V shed 10 bases, J shed 6 bases, and the junction held 12 bases outside the gene matches. The CDR3 loop spans 13 amino acids. Germline-derived CDR1 and CDR2 are MNHEY and SVGAGI. CDR3 DNA sequence: TGTGCCACTCTGGAGTATGGGACTACCGAGCAGTACTTC. It codes for CATLEYGTTEQYF.

The V gene is TRBV9, the J gene TRBJ1-2; no clear D. The CDR3 is 13 amino acids. In germline, CDR1 is SGDLS, CDR2 YYNGEE. V was pared by 5 bases and J by 8 bases, with 16 bases between. The CDR3, as DNA: TGTGCCAGCAGTACACCTAGGCTTCAGGGCTACACCTTC. It is translated as CASSTPRLQGYTF.

The chain carries TRBV28 and TRBJ2-3, with a possible D match to TRBD2 (6 bases). The CDR3 runs to 15 residues. V was clipped by 7 bases and J by 4 bases, with 18 bases between them. The germline V gene encodes CDR1 MDHEN and CDR2 SYDVKM. This CDR3 reads CASTSGGIAPDTQYF. CDR3 sequence (DNA): TGTGCCAGCACTTCCGGCGGGATAGCGCCAGATACGCAGTATTTT.